This TCR beta chain emerged from a study of shared clonotypes between healthy human individuals. Background on the study: Three plates were used per donor for CD4 naive, three for CD4 memory, two for CD8 naive and one for CD8 memory.

The germline gives CDR1 SQVTM, CDR2 ANQGSEA. The CDR3 runs to 14 residues. Trimming removed 7 bases from V and 4 bases from J; junction bases left unmatched: 6. Genomic DNA of every subset was divided equally among multiple immunoSEQ plates. Data came from immunoSEQ multiplex PCR; TCRdb stores just in-frame clones and leaves some out. The sample has about 1.5 million clones; 95% to 99% are singletons. The J gene is TRBJ2-2, the V gene TRBV29-1, with 10 positions matching TRBD1. Sequenced: naive CD4+ T cells sorted from blood. Subset described: CD45RA+ positively selected. The sequence was collected from a man between 25 and 39 years old in good health. CDR3 protein: CSARQGASTGELFF. CDR3 nucleotide sequence: TGCAGCGCAAGACAGGGGGCGAGCACCGGGGAGCTGTTTTTT.